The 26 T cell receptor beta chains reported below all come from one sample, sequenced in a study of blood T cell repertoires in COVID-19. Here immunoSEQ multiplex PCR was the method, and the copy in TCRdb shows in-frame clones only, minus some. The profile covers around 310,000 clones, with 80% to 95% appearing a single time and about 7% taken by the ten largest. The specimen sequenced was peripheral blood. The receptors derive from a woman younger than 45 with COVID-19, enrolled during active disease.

CDR3 residues: CASLQGLHFKAFF. The CDR3 DNA is TGTGCCAGCCTACAGGGTCTTCATTTCAAGGCTTTCTTT. V is TRBV2 and J is TRBJ1-1, with TRBD1 as a possible D gene (6 bases). The ends were cut back, 8 bases at V and 11 bases at J, with 21 bases in the middle. The CDR3 length is 13 residues. Germline V gives CDR1 SNHLY, CDR2 FYNNEI.

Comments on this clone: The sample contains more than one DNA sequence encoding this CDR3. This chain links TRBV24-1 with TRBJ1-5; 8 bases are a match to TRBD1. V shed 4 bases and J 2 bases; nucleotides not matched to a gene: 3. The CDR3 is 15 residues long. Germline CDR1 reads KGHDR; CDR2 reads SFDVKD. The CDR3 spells CATSDPTGGNQPQHF. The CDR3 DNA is TGTGCCACCAGTGACCCGACAGGGGGCAATCAGCCCCAGCATTTT.

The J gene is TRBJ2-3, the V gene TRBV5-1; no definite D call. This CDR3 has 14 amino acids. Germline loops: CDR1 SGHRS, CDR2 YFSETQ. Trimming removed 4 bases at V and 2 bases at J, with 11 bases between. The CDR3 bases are TGCGCCAGCAGCGGGTACTACACCACAGATACGCAGTATTTT. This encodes CASSGYYTTDTQYF.

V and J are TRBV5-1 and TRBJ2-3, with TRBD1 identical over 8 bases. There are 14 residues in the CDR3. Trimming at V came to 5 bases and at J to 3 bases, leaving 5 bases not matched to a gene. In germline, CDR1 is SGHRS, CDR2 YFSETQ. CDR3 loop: CASRPGQETDTQYF. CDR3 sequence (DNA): TGCGCCAGCAGACCGGGACAGGAGACAGATACGCAGTATTTT.

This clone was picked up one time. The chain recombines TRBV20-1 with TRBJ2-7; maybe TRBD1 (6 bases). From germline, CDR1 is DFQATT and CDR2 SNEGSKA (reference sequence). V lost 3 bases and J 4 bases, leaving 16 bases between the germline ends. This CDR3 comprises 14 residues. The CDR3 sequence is CSASYRGRGYEQYF. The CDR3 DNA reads TGCAGTGCTAGTTACCGGGGAAGGGGGTACGAGCAGTACTTC.

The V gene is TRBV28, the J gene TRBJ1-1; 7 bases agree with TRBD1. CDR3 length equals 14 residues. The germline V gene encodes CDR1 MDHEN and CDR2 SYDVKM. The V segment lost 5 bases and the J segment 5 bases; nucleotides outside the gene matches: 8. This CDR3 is CASSITTGTTEAFF. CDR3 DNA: TGTGCCAGCAGTATCACGACAGGGACGACTGAAGCTTTCTTT.

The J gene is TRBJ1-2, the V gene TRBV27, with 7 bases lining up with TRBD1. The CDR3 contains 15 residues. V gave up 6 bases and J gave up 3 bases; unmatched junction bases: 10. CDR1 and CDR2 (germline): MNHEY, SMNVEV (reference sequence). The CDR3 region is CASSPISTGDYGYTF. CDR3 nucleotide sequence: TGTGCCAGCAGCCCAATATCCACAGGGGACTATGGCTACACCTTC.

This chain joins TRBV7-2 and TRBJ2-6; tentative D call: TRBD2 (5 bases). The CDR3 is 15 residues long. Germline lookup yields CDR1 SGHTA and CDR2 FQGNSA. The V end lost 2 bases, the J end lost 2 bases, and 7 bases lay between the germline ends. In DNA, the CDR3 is TGTGCCAGCAGCTTACACGGGGCTGGGGCCAACGTCCTGACTTTC. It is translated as CASSLHGAGANVLTF.

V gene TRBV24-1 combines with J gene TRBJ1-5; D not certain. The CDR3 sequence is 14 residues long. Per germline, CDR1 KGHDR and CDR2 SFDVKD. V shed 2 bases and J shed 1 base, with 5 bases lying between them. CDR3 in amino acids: CATSDWASNQPQHF. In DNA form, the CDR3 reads TGTGCCACCAGTGATTGGGCCAGCAATCAGCCCCAGCATTTT.

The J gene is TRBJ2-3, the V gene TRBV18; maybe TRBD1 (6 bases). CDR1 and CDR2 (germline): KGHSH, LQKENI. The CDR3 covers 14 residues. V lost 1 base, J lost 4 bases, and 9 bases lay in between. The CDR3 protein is CASSPRGGPDTQYF. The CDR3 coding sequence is TGTGCCAGCTCACCACGTGGGGGCCCAGATACGCAGTATTTT.

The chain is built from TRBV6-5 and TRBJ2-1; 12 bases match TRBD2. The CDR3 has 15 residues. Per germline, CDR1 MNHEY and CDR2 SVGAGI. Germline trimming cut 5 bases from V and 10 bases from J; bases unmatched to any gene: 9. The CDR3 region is CASSRAASGRGEQFF. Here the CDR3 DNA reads TGTGCCAGCAGTAGGGCGGCTAGCGGGAGGGGGGAGCAGTTCTTC.

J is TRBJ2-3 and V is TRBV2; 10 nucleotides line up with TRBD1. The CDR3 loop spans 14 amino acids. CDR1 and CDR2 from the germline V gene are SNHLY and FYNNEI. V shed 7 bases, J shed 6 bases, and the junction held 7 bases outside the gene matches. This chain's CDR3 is CASTEGQGMDTQYF. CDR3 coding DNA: TGTGCCAGCACCGAGGGACAGGGGATGGATACGCAGTATTTT.

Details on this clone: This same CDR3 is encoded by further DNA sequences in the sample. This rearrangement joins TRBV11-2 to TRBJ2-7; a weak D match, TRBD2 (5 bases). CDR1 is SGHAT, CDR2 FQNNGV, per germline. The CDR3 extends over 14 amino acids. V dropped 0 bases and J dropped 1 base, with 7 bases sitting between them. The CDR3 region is CASSLDPGSYEQYF. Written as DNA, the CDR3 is TGTGCCAGCAGCTTAGACCCGGGATCCTACGAGCAGTACTTC.

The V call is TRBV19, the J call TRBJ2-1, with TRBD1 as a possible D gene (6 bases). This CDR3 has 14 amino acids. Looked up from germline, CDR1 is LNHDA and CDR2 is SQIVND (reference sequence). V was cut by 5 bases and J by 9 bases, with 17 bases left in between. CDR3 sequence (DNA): TGTGCCAGTAGTGGGGCAGGGGACATTGGTGAGCAGTTCTTC. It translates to CASSGAGDIGEQFF.

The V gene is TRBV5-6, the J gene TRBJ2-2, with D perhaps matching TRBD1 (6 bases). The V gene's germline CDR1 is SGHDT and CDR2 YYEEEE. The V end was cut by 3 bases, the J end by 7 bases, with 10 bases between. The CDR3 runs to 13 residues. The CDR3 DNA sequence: TGTGCCAGCAGCTACAGGGAGTACGGGGAGCTGTTTTTT. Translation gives CASSYREYGELFF.

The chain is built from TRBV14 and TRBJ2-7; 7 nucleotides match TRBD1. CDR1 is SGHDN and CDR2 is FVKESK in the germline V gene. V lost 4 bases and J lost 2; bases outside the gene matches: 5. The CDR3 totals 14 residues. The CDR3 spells CASSPLQGPYEQYF. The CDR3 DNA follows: TGTGCCAGCAGCCCCCTACAGGGGCCCTACGAGCAGTACTTC.

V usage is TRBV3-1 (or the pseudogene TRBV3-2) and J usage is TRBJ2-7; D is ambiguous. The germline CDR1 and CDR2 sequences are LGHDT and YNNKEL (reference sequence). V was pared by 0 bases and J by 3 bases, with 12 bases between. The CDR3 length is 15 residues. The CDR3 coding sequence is TGTGCCAGCAGCCAAGAACGCCAGGCCATCTACGAGCAGTACTTC. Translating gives CASSQERQAIYEQYF.

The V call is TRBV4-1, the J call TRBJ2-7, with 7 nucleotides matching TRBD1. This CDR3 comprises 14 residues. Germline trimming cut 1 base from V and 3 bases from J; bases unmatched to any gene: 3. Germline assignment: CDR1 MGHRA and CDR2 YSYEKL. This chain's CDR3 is CASSQAGTVYEQYF. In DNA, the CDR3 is TGCGCCAGCAGCCAAGCCGGGACAGTCTACGAGCAGTACTTC.

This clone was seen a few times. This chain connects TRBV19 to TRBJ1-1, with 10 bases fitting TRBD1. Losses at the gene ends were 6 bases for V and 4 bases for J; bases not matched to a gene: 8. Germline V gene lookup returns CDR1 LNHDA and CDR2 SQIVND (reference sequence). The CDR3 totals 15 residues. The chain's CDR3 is CASRSPGQGTTEAFF. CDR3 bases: TGTGCCAGTAGATCCCCGGGACAGGGGACCACTGAAGCTTTCTTT. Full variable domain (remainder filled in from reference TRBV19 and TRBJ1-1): DGGITQSPKYLFRKEGQNVTLSCEQNLNHDAMYWYRQDPGQGLRLIYYSQIVNDFQKGDIAEGYSVSREKKESFPLTVTSAQKNPTAFYLCASRSPGQGTTEAFFGQGTRLTVV.

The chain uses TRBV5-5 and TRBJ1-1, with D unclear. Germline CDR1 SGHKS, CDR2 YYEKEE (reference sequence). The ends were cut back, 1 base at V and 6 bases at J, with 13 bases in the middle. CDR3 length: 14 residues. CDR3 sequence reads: CASSLSSGFAEAFF. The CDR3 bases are TGTGCCAGCAGCTTGAGTTCCGGGTTTGCTGAAGCTTTCTTT.

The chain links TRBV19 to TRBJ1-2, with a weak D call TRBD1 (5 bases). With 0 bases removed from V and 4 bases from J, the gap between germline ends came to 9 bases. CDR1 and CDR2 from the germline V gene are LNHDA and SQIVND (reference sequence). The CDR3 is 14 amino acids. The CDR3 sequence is CASSIEGEGYGYTF. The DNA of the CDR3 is TGTGCCAGTAGTATAGAAGGGGAAGGCTATGGCTACACCTTC.

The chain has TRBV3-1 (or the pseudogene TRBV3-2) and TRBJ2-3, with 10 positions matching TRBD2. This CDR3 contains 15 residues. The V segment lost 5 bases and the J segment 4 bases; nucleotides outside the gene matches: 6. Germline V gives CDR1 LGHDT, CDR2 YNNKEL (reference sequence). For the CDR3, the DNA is TGTGCCAGCAGCGCTCCAGGACTAGCGGCAGATACGCAGTATTTT. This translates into CASSAPGLAADTQYF.

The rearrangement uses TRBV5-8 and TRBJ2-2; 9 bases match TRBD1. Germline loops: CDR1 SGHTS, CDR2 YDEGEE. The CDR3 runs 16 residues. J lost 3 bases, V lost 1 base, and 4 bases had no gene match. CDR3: CASSLRGTGYTGELFF. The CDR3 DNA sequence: TGTGCCAGCAGCTTGCGCGGGACAGGGTACACCGGGGAGCTGTTTTTT.

In DNA, the CDR3 is TGTGCCAGCAAGGGCGGGGCTTCTAACTATGGCTACACCTTC. Amino acids: CASKGGASNYGYTF. V is TRBV2 and J is TRBJ1-2; D perhaps matches TRBD1 (5 bases). Germline CDR1 is SNHLY and CDR2 is FYNNEI. The V gene lost 7 bases and the J gene lost 0 bases, with 12 bases spanning the gap. This CDR3 is built from 14 residues. The full variable domain, its missing parts supplied by reference TRBV2 and TRBJ1-2, is EPEVTQTPSHQVTQMGQEVILRCVPISNHLYFYWYRQILGQKVEFLVSFYNNEISEKSEIFDDQFSVERPDGSNFTLKIRSTKLEDSAMYFCASKGGASNYGYTFGSGTRLTVV.

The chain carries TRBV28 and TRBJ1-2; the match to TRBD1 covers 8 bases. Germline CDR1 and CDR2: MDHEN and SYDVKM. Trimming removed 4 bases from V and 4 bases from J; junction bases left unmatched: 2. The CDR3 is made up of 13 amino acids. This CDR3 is CASSSTGAYGYTF. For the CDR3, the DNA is TGTGCCAGCAGTTCGACAGGGGCCTATGGCTACACCTTC.

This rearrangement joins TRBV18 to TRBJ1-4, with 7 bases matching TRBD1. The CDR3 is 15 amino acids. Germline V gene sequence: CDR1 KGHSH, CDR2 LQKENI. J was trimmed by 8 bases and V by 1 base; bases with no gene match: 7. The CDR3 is CASSPRTGQGEKLFF. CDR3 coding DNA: TGTGCCAGCTCACCACGGACAGGTCAGGGGGAAAAACTGTTTTTT. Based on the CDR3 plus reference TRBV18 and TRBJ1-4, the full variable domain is NAGVMQNPRHLVRRRGQEARLRCSPMKGHSHVYWYRQLPEEGLKFMVYLQKENIIDESGMPKERFSAEFPKEGPSILRIQQVVRGDSAAYFCASSPRTGQGEKLFFGSGTQLSVL.